This T cell receptor (beta chain) was captured in a study of blood T cell repertoires in COVID-19. Across the whole study: Specimens from acute and convalescent COVID-19 originated in the United States, Italy and Spain.

The method was immunoSEQ multiplex PCR; TCRdb's version includes in-frame clones alone and lacks a portion of them. The sample includes roughly 20,000 clones, 90% to 95% of them seen just once. This CDR3 contains 17 residues. V lost 5 bases and J lost 1; bases outside the gene matches: 6. In germline, CDR1 is SGHNT, CDR2 YENEEA. This chain joins TRBV11-3 and TRBJ2-2; 11 positions match TRBD2. Source material: peripheral blood. The receptor was isolated from a human donor in a cohort sampled during active COVID-19. The CDR3 sequence is CASSPRLAGKNTGELFF. CDR3 coding DNA: TGTGCCAGCAGCCCTAGACTAGCGGGGAAGAACACCGGGGAGCTGTTTTTT. The whole variable domain, filled in from reference TRBV11-3 and TRBJ2-2, reads EAGVVQSPRYKIIEKKQPVAFWCNPISGHNTLYWYLQNLGQGPELLIRYENEEAVDDSQLPKDRFSAERLKGVDSTLKIQPAELGDSAVYLCASSPRLAGKNTGELFFGEGSRLTVL.